The entry below gives a single T cell receptor (beta chain) sequence along with its context. The antigen is unknown. The data derive from a study of OX40 agonist ivuxolimab in advanced cancers. Overall study: Among those enrolled, mean age was about 60 years (range about 23 to 85) and approximately 80% were male. Study results and limitations: On average, a greater number of expanded clones characterised CD8+ T cells relative to CD4+.

V was pared by 5 bases and J by 4 bases, with 6 bases of the junction left unmatched. Germline loops: CDR1 SEHNR, CDR2 FQNEAQ (reference sequence). The CDR3 has 16 residues. Only in-frame clones appear in the TCRdb table, and some are missing; sequencing was by immunoSEQ multiplex PCR. The profile shows almost 80,000 clones, roughly 81% of them singletons. The TCR was taken from an adult with an advanced solid tumor such as melanoma, head and neck, liver or kidney cancer. This chain links TRBV7-9 with TRBJ2-3; 13 bases match TRBD2. Source: CD4+ or CD8+ T cells sorted from blood, taken in a trial of the OX40 agonist ivuxolimab. CDR3: CASSTGLAGVADTQYF. In DNA form, the CDR3 reads TGTGCCAGCAGCACAGGACTAGCGGGAGTCGCAGATACGCAGTATTTT. The entire variable domain, with the rest obtained from reference TRBV7-9 and TRBJ2-3, is as follows: DTGVSQNPRHKITKRGQNVTFRCDPISEHNRLYWYRQTLGQGPEFLTYFQNEAQLEKSRLLSDRFSAERPKGSFSTLEIQRTEQGDSAMYLCASSTGLAGVADTQYFGPGTRLTVL.